A selection of T cell receptor beta chains follows, all from one sample in a study of CD8+CD57+ T cells in acquired aplastic anemia. TCRdb reprocessed the reads via MiXCR and lists one record per CDR3 protein. The sample holds some 150,000 distinct CDR3 sequences, 65% to 75% seen once. The sequenced sample consisted of sorted CD4+, CD8+, or CD8+CD57+ T cells (not recorded which) from PBMCs. The receptors were gathered from a human donor with aplastic anemia. The CDR3 runs from the conserved cysteine through the conserved F or W. A D gene is named only where the DNA matches it firmly. Only part of the rows carry a size: once, few, many, or a class if the clone is expanded.

size,J,V,D,CDR3,DNA
few,TRBJ2-1,TRBV29-1,TRBD2,CSVGQVGGTSSQFF,TGCAGCGTTGGGCAGGTGGGGGGGACCTCCTCGCAGTTCTTC
.,TRBJ1-2,TRBV5-4,.,CASSIVPNGDGYTF,TGTGCCAGCAGCATCGTTCCGAATGGCGATGGCTACACCTTC
.,TRBJ2-7,TRBV10-3,.,CAISEVSSYEQYF,TGTGCCATCAGTGAAGTCAGCTCCTACGAGCAGTACTTC
.,TRBJ2-7,TRBV7-9,TRBD2,CASSPPGLAVYEQYF,TGTGCCAGCAGCCCGCCGGGACTAGCGGTTTACGAGCAGTACTTC
.,TRBJ1-2,TRBV11-2,TRBD1,CASSLRGPGYTF,TGTGCCAGCAGCCTAAGGGGGCCTGGCTACACCTTC
.,TRBJ2-7,TRBV7-8,.,CASSPGRDRQYF,TGTGCCAGCAGCCCGGGCCGGGACCGTCAGTACTTC
.,TRBJ1-2,TRBV20-1,.,CSANMGYNYGYTF,TGCAGTGCCAACATGGGATATAACTATGGCTACACCTTC
.,TRBJ2-7,TRBV11-2,.,CASSEVGGLAFYEQYF,TGTGCCAGCAGCGAAGTAGGAGGTCTAGCCTTCTACGAGCAGTACTTC
.,TRBJ2-5,TRBV10-3,TRBD1,CAISESRGTGPNQEAQYF,TGTGCCATCAGTGAGTCTAGGGGGACAGGGCCGAACCAAGAGGCCCAGTACTTC
few,TRBJ2-5,TRBV20-1,TRBD2,CSARKRGGRETQYF,TGCAGTGCTAGGAAGCGGGGGGGCCGAGAGACCCAGTACTTC
.,TRBJ2-7,TRBV6-1,TRBD2,CASSGTSGAGEQYF,TGTGCCAGCAGCGGGACTAGCGGGGCGGGGGAGCAGTACTTC
.,TRBJ2-2,TRBV20-1,.,CSARPPRTGNTGELFF,TGCAGTGCTAGGCCCCCTCGGACGGGGAACACCGGGGAGCTGTTTTTT
.,TRBJ1-1,TRBV5-8,.,CASSVVTGRGAEAFF,TGTGCCAGCAGCGTAGTCACAGGGCGGGGGGCTGAAGCTTTCTTT
.,TRBJ2-2,TRBV7-9,TRBD2,CASSLSTGTSGELFF,TGTGCCAGCAGCCTCTCAACCGGGACTAGCGGGGAGCTGTTTTTT